This TCR delta chain was identified during a study of fetal and pediatric gammadelta thymocytes (dated by TCRdb to between 2021 and 2024). With respect to the entire study: Previously published data and newly generated, unpublished data were combined in the bulk gammadelta thymocyte repertoires, which were used to strengthen a single-cell study of gammadelta thymocyte development. The bulk gammadelta thymocyte repertoire set covered roughly ten subjects in total, 3 fetal thymus donors and 7 pediatric thymus donors. Previously published data (refs 27,28) and unpublished data were combined in the bulk gammadelta thymocyte repertoires. To increase subject numbers and strengthen the CDR3 publicity analysis, bulk TCR repertoire data were added. Beyond this particular receptor, the publication reports: Compared with post-natal repertoires, fetal gammadelta thymocyte repertoires were previously reported to be enriched for TRDV2, TRGV8 and TRGV9 usage, low N additions and public CDR3s.

TCRdb shows the sequencer as Illumina MiSeq. The published analysis was carried out like this. To analyze publicity, the Vgamma9Vdelta2 and nonVgamma9Vdelta2 bulk CDR3 files from each subject were merged so that every subject had one combined repertoire. CDR3 publicity was scored from 0 to 19 by checking each amino acid sequence across 9 single-cell datasets and approximately nine bulk repertoires, using base R and dplyr. Clones were re-identified by TCRdb from the public reads with CATT, and rows with the same DNA were merged. For this entry, the V and J calls and clone size follow TCRdb and not the study's own pipeline. The sample yields 1,500 to 2,500 delta-chain clones; 20% to 30% were counted once. Jointly, the top ten make up over 4% of the sample. Staining of thymocytes was performed with Zombie NIR viability dye and with antibodies against CD3 (UCHT1), TCRgammadelta (11F2), TCRVgamma9 (IMMU360) and TCRVdelta2 (IMMU389). TRD and TRG CDR3 repertoires were generated in bulk, separately, from sorted Vgamma9Vdelta2 and nonVgamma9Vdelta2 gammadelta thymocytes obtained from human fetal and pediatric thymuses. In Belgium, pediatric thymus tissue was obtained from children undergoing cardiac surgery. Pediatric thymus donors in the study were aged between about 1 and 12 years. Thymic cell suspensions from fetal and post-natal thymuses were prepared as previously described. NonVgamma9Vdelta2 thymocytes were sorted as CD3+ gammadeltaTCR+ cells that did not have the Vgamma9+Vdelta2+ phenotype. Cells were sorted on a FACS Aria III cell sorter (BD Biosciences).

This clone is deemed large (0.1 to 1%). Its antigen remains undetermined. Per-base qualities were not stored, and no clone one base away is much larger. Relative to germline, V is missing 0 bases and J is missing 5 bases, with 17 bases of the junction outside any gene match. CDR1 and CDR2 (TSWWSYY, QGS) derive from the germline V gene. The CDR3 goes from the cysteine to the phenylalanine over 19 residues. The sequence is cut down to CDR3 DNA, 57 bases in frame from base 1. The TCR originated in a child who underwent cardiac surgery and was recorded as healthy. The receptor chain draws on TRDV1 and TRDJ1; 8 bases in between match TRDD2. The specimen was non-Vgamma9Vdelta2 gamma-delta T cells from the thymus. This specimen's cell subset or site label, per the study, means: CD3+gammadeltaTCR+ thymocytes not co-expressing Vgamma9 and Vdelta2. The CDR3: CALGELGSLPTGGTDKLIF. In nucleotides, the sequence is TGTGCTCTTGGGGAACTAGGGTCTCTTCCTACGGGGGGAACGGATAAACTCATCTTT.